The source of this T cell receptor beta chain is a study of blood T cell repertoires in COVID-19. The germline V and J ends were trimmed by 7 bases and 14 bases, with 15 bases remaining between them. The CDR3 totals 11 residues. CDR1 KGHDR and CDR2 SFDVKD come from the germline V gene. Generated by immunoSEQ multiplex PCR, the TCRdb table keeps only in-frame clones and is missing some. The sample includes about 270,000 clones, 81% of them seen just once. The chain couples TRBV24-1 to TRBJ2-3; TRBD2 is a possible D gene (6 bases). This clonotype was obtained from a woman aged 55 to 70 with active or convalescent COVID-19. Specimen: peripheral blood. The CDR3 bases are TGTGCCACCAGCGGGACTTGGGAGTGGTATTTT. It is translated as CATSGTWEWYF.